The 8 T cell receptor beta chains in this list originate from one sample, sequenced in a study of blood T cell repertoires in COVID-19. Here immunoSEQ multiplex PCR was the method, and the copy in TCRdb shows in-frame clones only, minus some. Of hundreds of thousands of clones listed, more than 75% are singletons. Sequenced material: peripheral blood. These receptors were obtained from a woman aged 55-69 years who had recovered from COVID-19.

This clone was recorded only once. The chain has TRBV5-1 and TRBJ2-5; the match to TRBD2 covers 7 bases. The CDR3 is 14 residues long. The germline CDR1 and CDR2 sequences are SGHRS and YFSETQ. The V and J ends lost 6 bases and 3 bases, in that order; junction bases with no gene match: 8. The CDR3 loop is CASTWEGRKETQYF. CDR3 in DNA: TGCGCCAGCACCTGGGAGGGTCGGAAAGAGACCCAGTACTTC.

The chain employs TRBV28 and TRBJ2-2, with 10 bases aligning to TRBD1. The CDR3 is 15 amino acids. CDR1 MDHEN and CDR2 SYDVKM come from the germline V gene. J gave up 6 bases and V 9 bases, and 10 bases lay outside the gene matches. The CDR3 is CASVGGQGLAGELFF. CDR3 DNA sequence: TGTGCCAGTGTAGGGGGACAGGGGTTGGCCGGGGAGCTGTTTTTT.

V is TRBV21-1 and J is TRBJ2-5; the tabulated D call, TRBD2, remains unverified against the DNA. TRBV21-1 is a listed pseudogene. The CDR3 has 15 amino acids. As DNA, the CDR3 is TGTGCCAGCCCCCCCTATAACCCGATGGTAGAGACCCAGTACTTC. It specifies CASPPYNPMVETQYF.

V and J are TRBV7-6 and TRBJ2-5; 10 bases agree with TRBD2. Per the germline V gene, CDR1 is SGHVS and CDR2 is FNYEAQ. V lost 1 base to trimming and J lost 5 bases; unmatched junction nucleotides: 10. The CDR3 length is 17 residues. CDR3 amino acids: CASSLELPGTSVETQYF. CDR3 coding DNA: TGTGCCAGCAGCTTAGAACTGCCCGGGACTAGCGTTGAGACCCAGTACTTC.

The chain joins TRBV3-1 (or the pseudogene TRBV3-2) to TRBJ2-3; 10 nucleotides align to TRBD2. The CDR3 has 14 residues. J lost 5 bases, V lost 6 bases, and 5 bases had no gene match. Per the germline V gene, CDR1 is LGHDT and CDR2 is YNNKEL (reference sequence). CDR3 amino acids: CASRQRGGGDTQYF. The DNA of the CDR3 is TGTGCCAGCAGGCAGCGGGGGGGAGGAGATACGCAGTATTTT.

Here the CDR3 DNA reads TGTGCCAGCAGCTTAGGCAGGGTGGATCAGCCCCAGCATTTT. Translating it yields CASSLGRVDQPQHF. This rearrangement joins TRBV5-6 to TRBJ1-5, with D tentatively TRBD1 (5 bases). V lost 2 bases and J lost 5, with 11 bases in between. The CDR3 has 14 amino acids. From germline, CDR1 is SGHDT and CDR2 YYEEEE.

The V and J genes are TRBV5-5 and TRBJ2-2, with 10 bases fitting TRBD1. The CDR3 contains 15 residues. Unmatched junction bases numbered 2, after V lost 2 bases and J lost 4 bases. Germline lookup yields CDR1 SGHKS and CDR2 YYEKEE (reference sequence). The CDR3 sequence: CASSFRTGGTGELFF. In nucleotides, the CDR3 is TGTGCCAGCAGCTTCAGGACAGGGGGCACCGGGGAGCTGTTTTTT.

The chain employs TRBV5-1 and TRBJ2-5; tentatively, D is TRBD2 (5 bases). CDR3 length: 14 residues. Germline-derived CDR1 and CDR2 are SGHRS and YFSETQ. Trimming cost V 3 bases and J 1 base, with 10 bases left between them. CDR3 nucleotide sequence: TGCGCCAGCAGCTCTATGACTACCCAAGAGACCCAGTACTTC. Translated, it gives CASSSMTTQETQYF. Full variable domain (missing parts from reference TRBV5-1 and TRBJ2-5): KAGVTQTPRYLIKTRGQQVTLSCSPISGHRSVSWYQQTPGQGLQFLFEYFSETQRNKGNFPGRFSGRQFSNSRSEMNVSTLELGDSALYLCASSSMTTQETQYFGPGTRLLVL.